These T cell receptor beta chains were read from a single sample in a study of cytomegalovirus exposure and HLA in healthy donors. TCRdb's copy holds only in-frame clones and misses some; the assay was immunoSEQ multiplex PCR. The sample gives 65,000 to 75,000 clones, about two thirds of which show up once; around 1.9% is in the top ten. Sequenced: PBMCs. These receptors were obtained from a woman younger than 45 in good health and CMV-seronegative. The CDR3 runs from the conserved cysteine through the conserved F or W. Fields, in order: D gene, clone size, J gene, V gene, CDR3 protein, CDR3 DNA. The D gene is left open where the match is weak. Expanded clones are given a class, and other clones once, few, many or no size at all.

d_gene: NA; abundance: NA; j_gene: TRBJ2-7; v_gene: TRBV27; CDR3aa: CASSPWTAVYEQYF; CDR3nt: TGTGCCAGCAGTCCTTGGACAGCCGTCTACGAGCAGTACTTC
d_gene: TRBD2; abundance: NA; j_gene: TRBJ2-1; v_gene: TRBV9; CDR3aa: CASSVGLLPGGPNNEQFF; CDR3nt: TGTGCCAGCAGCGTAGGGCTATTGCCGGGGGGACCTAACAATGAGCAGTTCTTC
d_gene: NA; abundance: NA; j_gene: TRBJ2-5; v_gene: TRBV5-6; CDR3aa: CASSAQGGRKTQYF; CDR3nt: TGTGCCAGCAGCGCACAGGGGGGGAGGAAGACCCAGTACTTC
d_gene: NA; abundance: NA; j_gene: TRBJ2-7; v_gene: TRBV2; CDR3aa: CASSEAALDSATGYF; CDR3nt: TGTGCCAGCAGTGAAGCGGCCTTGGACAGCGCGACTGGGTACTTC
d_gene: NA; abundance: NA; j_gene: TRBJ2-7; v_gene: TRBV11-2; CDR3aa: CASSLDPGHSYEQYF; CDR3nt: TGTGCCAGCAGCTTAGACCCGGGACACTCCTACGAGCAGTACTTC
d_gene: NA; abundance: medium-sized; j_gene: TRBJ1-1; v_gene: TRBV5-1; CDR3aa: CASSQGQSRGTEAFF; CDR3nt: TGCGCCAGCAGCCAGGGTCAATCAAGGGGCACTGAAGCTTTCTTT
d_gene: NA; abundance: NA; j_gene: TRBJ2-1; v_gene: TRBV7-2; CDR3aa: CASSLEWGRGAEQFF; CDR3nt: TGTGCCAGCAGCTTAGAGTGGGGCAGGGGAGCTGAGCAGTTCTTC
d_gene: NA; abundance: NA; j_gene: TRBJ1-6; v_gene: TRBV7-3; CDR3aa: CASSLGGNSPLHF; CDR3nt: TGTGCCAGCAGCTTAGGAGGGAATTCACCCCTCCACTTT
d_gene: NA; abundance: NA; j_gene: TRBJ1-3; v_gene: TRBV19; CDR3aa: CATESTWGGNTIYF; CDR3nt: TGTGCCACCGAGTCGACGTGGGGCGGAAACACCATATATTTT
d_gene: TRBD1; abundance: NA; j_gene: TRBJ1-4; v_gene: TRBV6-5; CDR3aa: CASSGTAHNEKLFF; CDR3nt: TGTGCCAGCAGCGGGACAGCCCACAATGAAAAACTGTTTTTT
d_gene: TRBD2; abundance: NA; j_gene: TRBJ2-3; v_gene: TRBV5-1; CDR3aa: CASSFAGLASDTQYF; CDR3nt: TGCGCCAGCAGCTTTGCGGGACTAGCGTCAGATACGCAGTATTTT
d_gene: NA; abundance: NA; j_gene: TRBJ1-2; v_gene: TRBV7-8; CDR3aa: CASSLGQGRVRNYGYTF; CDR3nt: TGTGCCAGCAGCTTAGGGCAGGGCCGAGTTCGCAACTATGGCTACACCTTC
d_gene: TRBD2; abundance: NA; j_gene: TRBJ2-1; v_gene: TRBV6-6; CDR3aa: CASSSRGGRCEQFF; CDR3nt: TGTGCCAGCAGTTCCCGGGGGGGCAGGTGTGAGCAGTTCTTC
d_gene: TRBD2; abundance: NA; j_gene: TRBJ2-5; v_gene: TRBV5-5; CDR3aa: CASSLAWLAGGQETQYF; CDR3nt: TGTGCCAGCAGCTTGGCCTGGCTAGCGGGGGGGCAAGAGACCCAGTACTTC
d_gene: TRBD2; abundance: NA; j_gene: TRBJ2-3; v_gene: TRBV7-3; CDR3aa: CASSRGGNTDTQYF; CDR3nt: TGTGCCAGCAGCCGGGGAGGGAACACAGATACGCAGTATTTT
d_gene: NA; abundance: NA; j_gene: TRBJ1-5; v_gene: TRBV30; CDR3aa: CAWIPRDISDQPQHF; CDR3nt: TGTGCCTGGATACCCCGGGACATCTCCGATCAGCCCCAGCATTTT
d_gene: TRBD2; abundance: few; j_gene: TRBJ2-3; v_gene: TRBV5-4; CDR3aa: CASSQRGGLTDTQYF; CDR3nt: TGTGCCAGCAGCCAGCGGGGGGGCCTCACAGATACGCAGTATTTT
d_gene: TRBD1; abundance: NA; j_gene: TRBJ1-2; v_gene: TRBV11-2; CDR3aa: CASSLQGQNGYTF; CDR3nt: TGTGCCAGCAGCTTACAGGGACAGAATGGCTACACCTTC
d_gene: NA; abundance: NA; j_gene: TRBJ2-7; v_gene: TRBV2; CDR3aa: CATRSSSSYEQYF; CDR3nt: TGTGCCACCCGATCGAGCTCCTCCTACGAGCAGTACTTC
d_gene: NA; abundance: few; j_gene: TRBJ1-1; v_gene: TRBV20-1; CDR3aa: CSARLEAEAFF; CDR3nt: TGCAGTGCTAGGTTAGAGGCTGAAGCTTTCTTT
d_gene: TRBD1; abundance: NA; j_gene: TRBJ1-1; v_gene: TRBV2; CDR3aa: CASKGAVRNTEASF; CDR3nt: TGTGCCAGCAAGGGGGCGGTCCGGAACACTGAAGCTTCCTTT
d_gene: NA; abundance: NA; j_gene: TRBJ2-3; v_gene: TRBV5-4; CDR3aa: CASSPGQPTDTQYF; CDR3nt: TGTGCCAGCAGCCCAGGACAGCCCACAGATACGCAGTATTTT
d_gene: NA; abundance: NA; j_gene: TRBJ1-6; v_gene: TRBV9; CDR3aa: CASSVSGAGYSPLHF; CDR3nt: TGTGCCAGCAGCGTATCCGGGGCGGGGTATTCACCCCTCCACTTT
d_gene: TRBD1; abundance: NA; j_gene: TRBJ2-7; v_gene: TRBV4-1; CDR3aa: CASSQAQGQGIPEQYF; CDR3nt: TGTGCCAGCAGCCAAGCGCAGGGACAGGGGATCCCCGAGCAGTACTTC
d_gene: TRBD1; abundance: NA; j_gene: TRBJ2-3; v_gene: TRBV2; CDR3aa: CASLTGGGPDTQYF; CDR3nt: TGTGCCAGCCTAACAGGGGGTGGCCCAGATACGCAGTATTTT
d_gene: NA; abundance: NA; j_gene: TRBJ2-2; v_gene: TRBV5-6; CDR3aa: CASRDGANTGELFF; CDR3nt: TGTGCCAGCAGAGACGGAGCGAACACCGGGGAGCTGTTTTTT
d_gene: NA; abundance: NA; j_gene: TRBJ1-4; v_gene: TRBV21-1; CDR3aa: CASSTRQGGKKDEKLFF; CDR3nt: TGTGCCAGCAGCACTAGACAGGGGGGAAAAAAGGATGAAAAACTGTTTTTT
d_gene: NA; abundance: NA; j_gene: TRBJ2-7; v_gene: TRBV18; CDR3aa: CASSPASGKRYEQYF; CDR3nt: TGTGCCAGCTCACCGGCGTCCGGGAAGCGCTACGAGCAGTACTTC
d_gene: NA; abundance: few; j_gene: TRBJ2-7; v_gene: TRBV6-5; CDR3aa: CASSYPGEPYEQYF; CDR3nt: TGTGCCAGCAGTTACCCCGGGGAACCCTACGAGCAGTACTTC
d_gene: NA; abundance: once; j_gene: TRBJ2-7; v_gene: TRBV27; CDR3aa: CASSLIQGKVGEQYF; CDR3nt: TGTGCCAGCAGTTTAATCCAGGGTAAGGTAGGCGAGCAGTACTTC
d_gene: TRBD1; abundance: NA; j_gene: TRBJ1-1; v_gene: TRBV7-6; CDR3aa: CASGPGQGTEAFF; CDR3nt: TGTGCCAGCGGACCGGGACAGGGCACTGAAGCTTTCTTT
d_gene: TRBD2; abundance: NA; j_gene: TRBJ2-5; v_gene: TRBV19; CDR3aa: CASGLAGAPETQYF; CDR3nt: TGTGCCTCCGGACTAGCGGGGGCCCCGGAGACCCAGTACTTC
d_gene: TRBD1; abundance: NA; j_gene: TRBJ1-2; v_gene: TRBV4-1; CDR3aa: CASSRSMTGEDYGYTF; CDR3nt: TGCGCCAGCAGCCGTTCCATGACAGGGGAGGACTATGGCTACACCTTC
d_gene: NA; abundance: NA; j_gene: TRBJ1-3; v_gene: TRBV19; CDR3aa: CASSIWASSGNTIYF; CDR3nt: TGTGCCAGTAGTATATGGGCCAGCTCTGGAAACACCATATATTTT
d_gene: NA; abundance: NA; j_gene: TRBJ2-3; v_gene: TRBV7-6; CDR3aa: CASSLVGSSVDTQYF; CDR3nt: TGTGCCAGCAGCTTAGTTGGTAGCTCGGTAGATACGCAGTATTTT
d_gene: TRBD2; abundance: NA; j_gene: TRBJ2-3; v_gene: TRBV5-1; CDR3aa: CASSRYGGTDTQYF; CDR3nt: TGCGCCAGCAGCCGCTACGGGGGGACGGATACGCAGTATTTT
d_gene: NA; abundance: NA; j_gene: TRBJ1-1; v_gene: TRBV7-2; CDR3aa: CASSGSGRTAFF; CDR3nt: TGTGCCAGCAGTGGCTCGGGCCGGACTGCTTTCTTT
d_gene: NA; abundance: NA; j_gene: TRBJ2-1; v_gene: TRBV5-5; CDR3aa: CASSLDGDSYNEQFF; CDR3nt: TGTGCCAGCAGCTTGGACGGGGACTCCTACAATGAGCAGTTCTTC
d_gene: NA; abundance: few; j_gene: TRBJ2-2; v_gene: TRBV5-1; CDR3aa: CASSPEGGRTGELFF; CDR3nt: TGCGCCAGCAGCCCGGAGGGGGGGCGGACCGGGGAGCTGTTTTTT
d_gene: TRBD1; abundance: NA; j_gene: TRBJ1-3; v_gene: TRBV2; CDR3aa: CATSTGHGNTIYF; CDR3nt: TGTGCCACCTCGACAGGGCATGGAAACACCATATATTTT
d_gene: NA; abundance: NA; j_gene: TRBJ1-2; v_gene: TRBV28; CDR3aa: CASSLGRTEGGYTF; CDR3nt: TGTGCCAGCAGTTTAGGCCGGACGGAGGGTGGCTACACCTTC
d_gene: NA; abundance: NA; j_gene: TRBJ2-7; v_gene: TRBV7-2; CDR3aa: CASSLVFSPPYEQYF; CDR3nt: TGTGCCAGCAGCTTAGTCTTTAGCCCGCCCTACGAGCAGTACTTC
d_gene: NA; abundance: few; j_gene: TRBJ1-1; v_gene: TRBV18; CDR3aa: CASSPVSGGNTEAFF; CDR3nt: TGTGCCAGCTCACCCGTGAGCGGGGGCAACACTGAAGCTTTCTTT
d_gene: NA; abundance: NA; j_gene: TRBJ2-5; v_gene: TRBV2; CDR3aa: CATADSSLRETQYF; CDR3nt: TGTGCCACCGCCGACTCTTCATTGCGGGAGACCCAGTACTTC
d_gene: TRBD1; abundance: few; j_gene: TRBJ2-7; v_gene: TRBV29-1; CDR3aa: CSVGRTGGFYEQYF; CDR3nt: TGCAGCGTTGGACGGACAGGAGGTTTCTACGAGCAGTACTTC
d_gene: NA; abundance: NA; j_gene: TRBJ1-5; v_gene: TRBV6-5; CDR3aa: CASSVVPWNQPQHF; CDR3nt: TGTGCCAGCAGTGTAGTCCCCTGGAATCAGCCCCAGCATTTT
d_gene: TRBD2; abundance: NA; j_gene: TRBJ2-1; v_gene: TRBV6-5; CDR3aa: CASMISGGAWSEQFF; CDR3nt: TGTGCCAGCATGATAAGCGGGGGGGCCTGGTCTGAGCAGTTCTTC
d_gene: NA; abundance: few; j_gene: TRBJ2-7; v_gene: TRBV7-8; CDR3aa: CACRSGQAYEQYF; CDR3nt: TGTGCCTGCAGGTCTGGGCAGGCCTACGAGCAGTACTTC
d_gene: NA; abundance: NA; j_gene: TRBJ1-2; v_gene: TRBV5-1; CDR3aa: CASSPGQGYGYTF; CDR3nt: TGTGCCAGCAGCCCGGGACAAGGCTATGGCTACACCTTC
d_gene: TRBD1; abundance: few; j_gene: TRBJ2-3; v_gene: TRBV10-3; CDR3aa: CASSRTGSSTDTQYF; CDR3nt: TGTGCCAGCAGTCGGACAGGCTCTAGCACAGATACGCAGTATTTT
d_gene: NA; abundance: NA; j_gene: TRBJ1-1; v_gene: TRBV4-1; CDR3aa: CASSHGPPNTEAFF; CDR3nt: TGCGCCAGCAGCCATGGCCCACCGAACACTGAAGCTTTCTTT
d_gene: TRBD1; abundance: NA; j_gene: TRBJ1-1; v_gene: TRBV11-1; CDR3aa: CASSSRDRANTEAFF; CDR3nt: TGTGCCAGCAGCTCCCGGGACAGGGCGAACACTGAAGCTTTCTTT
d_gene: TRBD1; abundance: NA; j_gene: TRBJ2-3; v_gene: TRBV13; CDR3aa: CASSLGGSWGTGPDTQYF; CDR3nt: TGTGCCAGCAGCTTAGGGGGTTCGTGGGGGACAGGGCCAGATACGCAGTATTTT
d_gene: NA; abundance: once; j_gene: TRBJ2-7; v_gene: TRBV10-3; CDR3aa: CAISELREQYF; CDR3nt: TGTGCCATCAGTGAACTGCGAGAGCAGTACTTC
d_gene: TRBD2; abundance: NA; j_gene: TRBJ2-5; v_gene: TRBV7-9; CDR3aa: CASSPRLAGVSETQYF; CDR3nt: TGTGCCAGCAGCCCCCGCCTAGCGGGGGTATCGGAGACCCAGTACTTC
d_gene: TRBD1; abundance: few; j_gene: TRBJ2-3; v_gene: TRBV28; CDR3aa: CASSSYRTGADTQYF; CDR3nt: TGTGCCAGCAGTTCCTATAGGACAGGGGCAGATACGCAGTATTTT
d_gene: NA; abundance: few; j_gene: TRBJ1-1; v_gene: TRBV6-6; CDR3aa: CASSGGTRGTEAFF; CDR3nt: TGTGCCAGCAGTGGAGGGACGCGAGGCACTGAAGCTTTCTTT
d_gene: NA; abundance: few; j_gene: TRBJ1-1; v_gene: TRBV14; CDR3aa: CASSQVPTLEAFF; CDR3nt: TGTGCCAGCAGCCAAGTTCCGACTCTTGAAGCTTTCTTT
d_gene: NA; abundance: few; j_gene: TRBJ1-1; v_gene: TRBV5-6; CDR3aa: CASSLVGADTEAFF; CDR3nt: TGTGCCAGCAGCTTGGTAGGGGCGGACACTGAAGCTTTCTTT
d_gene: NA; abundance: NA; j_gene: TRBJ2-7; v_gene: TRBV10-2; CDR3aa: CASKGQGGRYEQYF; CDR3nt: TGCGCCAGCAAGGGGCAGGGGGGAAGGTACGAGCAGTACTTC